This paragraph reports one T cell receptor beta chain. The data stem from a study of blood T cell repertoires in COVID-19. In the authors' methods: Estimated nucleated cell counts came from reference gene primer amplification. The repertoire was sequenced with immunoSEQ multiplex PCR; TCRdb's copy has only in-frame clones and lacks some. The V and J calls and clone size are taken from that table; D and trimming were inferred from the DNA. The sample lists about 97,000 clones, around 90% occurring once. The CDR3 length is 17 residues. Germline-derived CDR1 and CDR2 are SEHNR and FQNEAQ (reference sequence). The trim removed 5 bases at V and 6 bases at J, leaving 16 bases unmatched.

This chain joins TRBV7-9 and TRBJ2-3, with 8 bases identical to TRBD2. The TCR comes from a man in his fifties or sixties with active COVID-19. Sequenced: peripheral blood. CDR3 region: CASSQTGGGGNSDTQYF. As DNA, the CDR3 is TGTGCCAGCAGCCAAACGGGGGGCGGGGGGAATTCGGATACGCAGTATTTT.